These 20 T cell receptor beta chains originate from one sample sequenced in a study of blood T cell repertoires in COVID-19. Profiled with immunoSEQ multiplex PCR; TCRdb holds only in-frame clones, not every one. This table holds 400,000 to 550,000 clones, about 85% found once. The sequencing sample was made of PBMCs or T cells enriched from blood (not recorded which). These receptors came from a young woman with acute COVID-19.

CDR3 protein: CATQGDQWAEQFF. CDR3 DNA: TGTGCCACACAGGGGGACCAGTGGGCTGAGCAGTTCTTC. The rearrangement links TRBV5-4 to TRBJ2-1; TRBD1 matches at 8 bases. CDR1 and CDR2 from the germline V gene are SGHNT and YYREEE (reference sequence). Trimming took 9 bases from V and 9 from J; bases not matched to a gene: 11. The CDR3 spans 13 residues.

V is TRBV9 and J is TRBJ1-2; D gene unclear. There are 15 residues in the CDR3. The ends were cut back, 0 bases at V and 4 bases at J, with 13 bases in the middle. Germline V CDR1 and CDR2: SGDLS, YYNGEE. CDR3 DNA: TGTGCCAGCAGCGTAGTGTCAGGCAGTTCCTATGGCTACACCTTC. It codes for CASSVVSGSSYGYTF. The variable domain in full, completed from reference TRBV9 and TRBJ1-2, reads DSGVTQTPKHLITATGQRVTLRCSPRSGDLSVYWYQQSLDQGLQFLIQYYNGEERAKGNILERFSAQQFPDLHSELNLSSLELGDSALYFCASSVVSGSSYGYTFGSGTRLTVV.

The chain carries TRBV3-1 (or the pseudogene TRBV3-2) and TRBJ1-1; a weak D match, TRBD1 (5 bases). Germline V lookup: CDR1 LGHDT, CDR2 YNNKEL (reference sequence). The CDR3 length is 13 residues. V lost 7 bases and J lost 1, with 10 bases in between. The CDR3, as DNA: TGTGCCAGCAAGGGGTATCGGAACACTGAAGCTTTCTTT. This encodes CASKGYRNTEAFF.

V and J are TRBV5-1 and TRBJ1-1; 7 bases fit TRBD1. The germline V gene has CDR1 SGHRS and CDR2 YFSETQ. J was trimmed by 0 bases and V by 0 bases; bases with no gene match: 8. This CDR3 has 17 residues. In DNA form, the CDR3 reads TGCGCCAGCAGCTTGGAGCCAGGGGGATTTATGAACACTGAAGCTTTCTTT. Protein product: CASSLEPGGFMNTEAFF.

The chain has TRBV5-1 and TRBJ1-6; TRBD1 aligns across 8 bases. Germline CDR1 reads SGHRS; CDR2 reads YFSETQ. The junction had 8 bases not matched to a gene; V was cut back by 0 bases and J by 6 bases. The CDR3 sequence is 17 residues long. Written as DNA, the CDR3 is TGCGCCAGCAGCTTGGAGGTTGGGGACAGGACTAATTCACCCCTCCACTTT. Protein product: CASSLEVGDRTNSPLHF.

The CDR3 spells CASSLAPGQGGVNEKLFF. CDR3 DNA: TGTGCCAGCAGCTTAGCTCCGGGACAGGGGGGTGTTAATGAAAAACTGTTTTTT. The chain recombines TRBV7-9 with TRBJ1-4; 11 positions agree with TRBD1. V shed 0 bases and J 4 bases; nucleotides not matched to a gene: 7. Germline CDR1 reads SEHNR; CDR2 reads FQNEAQ (reference sequence). The CDR3 extends over 18 amino acids.

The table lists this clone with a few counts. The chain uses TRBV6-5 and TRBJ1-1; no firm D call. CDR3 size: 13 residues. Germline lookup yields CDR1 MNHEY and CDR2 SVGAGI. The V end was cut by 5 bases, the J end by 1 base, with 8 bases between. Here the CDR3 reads CASSPQKNTEAFF. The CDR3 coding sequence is TGTGCCAGCAGTCCACAGAAGAACACTGAAGCTTTCTTT.

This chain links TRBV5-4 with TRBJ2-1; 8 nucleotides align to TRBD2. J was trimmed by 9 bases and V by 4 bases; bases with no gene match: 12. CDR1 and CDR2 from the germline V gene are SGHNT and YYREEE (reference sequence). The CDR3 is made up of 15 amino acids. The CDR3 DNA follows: TGTGCCAGCAGCCTTAAGCGGGAGAGGGGGAGTGAGCAGTTCTTC. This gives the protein CASSLKRERGSEQFF.

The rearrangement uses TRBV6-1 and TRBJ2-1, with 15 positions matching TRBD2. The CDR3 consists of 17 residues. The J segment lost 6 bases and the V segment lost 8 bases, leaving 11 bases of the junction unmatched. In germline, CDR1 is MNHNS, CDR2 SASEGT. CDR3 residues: CASREGTSGRIVNEQFF. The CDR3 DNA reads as TGTGCCAGCCGGGAAGGGACTAGCGGGAGGATAGTCAATGAGCAGTTCTTC.

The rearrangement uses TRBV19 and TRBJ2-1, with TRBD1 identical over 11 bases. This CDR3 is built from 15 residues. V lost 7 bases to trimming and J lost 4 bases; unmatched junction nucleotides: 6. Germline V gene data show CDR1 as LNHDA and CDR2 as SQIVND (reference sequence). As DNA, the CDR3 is TGTGCCAGTACCAGGACAGGGGGCGATTACAATGAGCAGTTCTTC. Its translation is CASTRTGGDYNEQFF. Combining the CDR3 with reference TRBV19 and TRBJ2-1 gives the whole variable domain DGGITQSPKYLFRKEGQNVTLSCEQNLNHDAMYWYRQDPGQGLRLIYYSQIVNDFQKGDIAEGYSVSREKKESFPLTVTSAQKNPTAFYLCASTRTGGDYNEQFFGPGTRLTVL.

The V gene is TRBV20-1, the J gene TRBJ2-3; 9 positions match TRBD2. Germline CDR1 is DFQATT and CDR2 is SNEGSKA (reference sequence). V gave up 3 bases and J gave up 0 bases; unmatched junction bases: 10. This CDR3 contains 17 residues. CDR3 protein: CSASGRGGKFSTDTQYF. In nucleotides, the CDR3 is TGCAGTGCTAGTGGGCGGGGGGGGAAATTTAGCACAGATACGCAGTATTTT.

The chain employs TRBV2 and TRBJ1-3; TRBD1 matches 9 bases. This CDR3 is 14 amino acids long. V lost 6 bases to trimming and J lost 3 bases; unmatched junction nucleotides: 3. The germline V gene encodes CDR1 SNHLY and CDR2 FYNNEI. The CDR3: CASRQGASGNTIYF. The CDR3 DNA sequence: TGTGCCAGCAGACAGGGGGCTAGTGGAAACACCATATATTTT.

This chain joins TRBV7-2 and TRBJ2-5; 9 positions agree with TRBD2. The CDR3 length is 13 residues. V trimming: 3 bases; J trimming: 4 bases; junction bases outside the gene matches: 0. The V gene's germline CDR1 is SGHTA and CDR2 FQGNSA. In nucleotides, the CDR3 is TGTGCCAGCAGCTTTAGCGGGAGAGAGACCCAGTACTTC. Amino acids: CASSFSGRETQYF.

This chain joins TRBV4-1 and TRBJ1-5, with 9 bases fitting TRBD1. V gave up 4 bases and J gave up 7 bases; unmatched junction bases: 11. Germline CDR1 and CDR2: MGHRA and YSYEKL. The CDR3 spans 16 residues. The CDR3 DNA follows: TGCGCCAGCAGCCCACAGGGGGCGCGGAGAGAACAGCCCCAGCATTTT. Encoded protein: CASSPQGARREQPQHF.

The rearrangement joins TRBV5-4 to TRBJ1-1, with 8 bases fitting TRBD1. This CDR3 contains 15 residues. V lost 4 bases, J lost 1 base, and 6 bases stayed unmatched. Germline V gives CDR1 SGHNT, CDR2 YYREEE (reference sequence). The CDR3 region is CASSPGQEPNTEAFF. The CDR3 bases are TGTGCCAGCAGCCCGGGACAGGAACCGAACACTGAAGCTTTCTTT.

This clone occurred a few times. The CDR3 region is CASNRDGSTNEKLFF. In DNA, the CDR3 is TGCGCCAGCAACAGGGACGGGTCAACTAATGAAAAACTGTTTTTT. The genes are TRBV5-1 and TRBJ1-4; possibly TRBD1 for D (6 bases). Per germline, CDR1 SGHRS and CDR2 YFSETQ. The CDR3 spans 15 residues. The V gene lost 6 bases and the J gene lost 0 bases, with 12 bases spanning the gap.

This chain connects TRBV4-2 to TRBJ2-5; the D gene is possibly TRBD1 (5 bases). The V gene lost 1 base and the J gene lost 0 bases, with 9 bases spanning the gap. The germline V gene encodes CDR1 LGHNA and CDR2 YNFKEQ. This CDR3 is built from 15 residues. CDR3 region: CASSQGTPYQETQYF. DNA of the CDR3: TGTGCCAGCAGCCAAGGGACACCGTACCAAGAGACCCAGTACTTC.

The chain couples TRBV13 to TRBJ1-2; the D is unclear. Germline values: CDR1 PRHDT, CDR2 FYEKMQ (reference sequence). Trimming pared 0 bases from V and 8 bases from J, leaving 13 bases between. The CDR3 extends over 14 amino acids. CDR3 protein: CASSLGRGANGYTF. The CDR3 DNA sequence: TGTGCCAGCAGCTTAGGCCGGGGAGCGAACGGCTACACCTTC.

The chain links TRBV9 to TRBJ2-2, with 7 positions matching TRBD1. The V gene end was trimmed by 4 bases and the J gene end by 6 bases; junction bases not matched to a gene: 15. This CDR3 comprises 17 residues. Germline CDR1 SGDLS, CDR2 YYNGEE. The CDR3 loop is CASSTPFQTGTPGELFF. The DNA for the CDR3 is TGTGCCAGCAGCACTCCCTTCCAGACAGGGACGCCCGGGGAGCTGTTTTTT.

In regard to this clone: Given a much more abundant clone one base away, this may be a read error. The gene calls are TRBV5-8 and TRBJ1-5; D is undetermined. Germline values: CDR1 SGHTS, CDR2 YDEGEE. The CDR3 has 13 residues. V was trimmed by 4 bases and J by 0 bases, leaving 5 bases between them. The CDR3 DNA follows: TGTGCCAGCAGCACGGTTAGCAATCAGCCCCAGCATTTT. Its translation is CASSTVSNQPQHF.